The 13 T cell receptor beta chains below all came from one sample that was sequenced in a study of blood T cell repertoires in COVID-19 (dated by TCRdb to 2018 to 2020). Receptor amplification or capture employed the immunoSEQ multiplex PCR assay. The immuneACCESS repertoire file appears here via TCRdb, limited to in-frame rearrangements. These files lack a portion of the clones; in checked studies, under half of the deficit traces to unresolved V genes, and the cause of the others is not known. In all, the sample holds 250,000 to 300,000 clones, and almost 90% of those were seen once. The ten largest clones take up roughly 12% of the sample. The sequenced sample consisted of peripheral blood. Every receptor here comes from a woman under 40 with COVID-19, enrolled during active disease.

This clone was seen only once. The rearrangement joins TRBV29-1 to TRBJ2-6, with TRBD1 identical over 9 bases. The germline V gene encodes CDR1 SQVTM and CDR2 ANQGSEA. Germline trimming cut 6 bases from V and 0 bases from J; bases unmatched to any gene: 6. The CDR3 runs 16 residues. CDR3 region: CSVLGTGYSGANVLTF. CDR3 coding DNA: TGCAGCGTACTAGGGACAGGGTACTCTGGGGCCAACGTCCTGACTTTC.

The V and J genes are TRBV6-2 or TRBV6-3 and TRBJ1-1; TRBD1 agrees at 9 bases. This CDR3 is built from 18 residues. V dropped 5 bases and J dropped 0; count of bases not matched to a gene: 13. The germline gives CDR1 MNHEY, CDR2 SVGEGT. CDR3 region: CASSPGTGFPEVNTEAFF. CDR3 in DNA: TGTGCCAGCAGTCCCGGGACAGGGTTCCCTGAGGTGAACACTGAAGCTTTCTTT.

The genes are TRBV20-1 and TRBJ1-5; D not certain. This CDR3 is 13 amino acids long. Trimming took off 3 bases at V and 6 bases at J, with 12 bases between the two ends. The germline V gene has CDR1 DFQATT and CDR2 SNEGSKA (reference sequence). CDR3 amino acids: CSASGTQAQPQHF. The CDR3 coding sequence is TGCAGTGCTAGTGGCACCCAGGCTCAGCCCCAGCATTTT.

V is TRBV19 and J is TRBJ2-3; TRBD1 might be the D (7 bases). CDR3 length: 16 amino acids. The V gene's germline CDR1 is LNHDA and CDR2 SQIVND (reference sequence). Trimming took 6 bases from V and 0 from J, leaving 16 bases between them. The CDR3 DNA reads TGTGCCAGTAGCATACTACAGGGGACTAGCACAGATACGCAGTATTTT. Its translation: CASSILQGTSTDTQYF.

The chain carries TRBV2 and TRBJ1-2; 8 nucleotides line up with TRBD1. The CDR3 contains 13 residues. Per the germline V gene, CDR1 is SNHLY and CDR2 is FYNNEI. V lost 5 bases and J lost 7; bases outside the gene matches: 6. The CDR3 reads CASSQGAIGGYTF. The CDR3 DNA follows: TGTGCCAGCAGTCAGGGGGCGATTGGTGGCTACACCTTC.

The rearrangement links TRBV2 to TRBJ1-2; TRBD1 agrees at 8 bases. V was clipped by 4 bases and J by 9 bases; unmatched bases: 10. The CDR3 is 14 amino acids. The V gene's germline CDR1 is SNHLY and CDR2 FYNNEI. The CDR3 DNA is TGTGCCAGCAGTGGATCCGGGACAGGTGATAGCTACACCTTC. Translation: CASSGSGTGDSYTF. The full variable domain, its missing parts supplied by reference TRBV2 and TRBJ1-2, is EPEVTQTPSHQVTQMGQEVILRCVPISNHLYFYWYRQILGQKVEFLVSFYNNEISEKSEIFDDQFSVERPDGSNFTLKIRSTKLEDSAMYFCASSGSGTGDSYTFGSGTRLTVV.

This chain links TRBV5-1 with TRBJ1-4; D is possibly TRBD1 (5 bases). Trimming stripped 2 bases from V and 8 bases from J, with 10 bases between. Germline lookup yields CDR1 SGHRS and CDR2 YFSETQ. The CDR3 has 13 amino acids. The CDR3 nucleotides are TGCGCCAGCAGCTTAGGAGGGGCCGAAAAACTGTTTTTT. Amino acids: CASSLGGAEKLFF.

This chain joins TRBV25-1 and TRBJ1-4; TRBD1 agrees at 7 bases. The CDR3 spans 15 residues. V lost 3 bases to trimming and J lost 8 bases; unmatched junction nucleotides: 9. Germline V gives CDR1 MGHDK, CDR2 SYGVNS. CDR3 region: CASSDTGTVEEKLFF. In DNA, the CDR3 is TGTGCCAGCAGTGATACCGGGACAGTAGAAGAAAAACTGTTTTTT.

The rearrangement links TRBV9 to TRBJ1-1, with unresolved D. Trimming took off 0 bases at V and 5 bases at J, with 8 bases between the two ends. The CDR3 is 13 residues long. In germline, CDR1 is SGDLS, CDR2 YYNGEE. CDR3 protein: CASSVAAGTEAFF. CDR3 DNA sequence: TGTGCCAGCAGCGTAGCGGCGGGGACTGAAGCTTTCTTT.

This rearrangement joins TRBV4-1 to TRBJ1-1; no clear D gene. The CDR3 has 14 residues. Germline CDR1 reads MGHRA; CDR2 reads YSYEKL. Trimming took off 1 base at V and 5 bases at J, with 11 bases between the two ends. The CDR3 loop reads CASSQGGSGTEAFF. DNA of the CDR3: TGCGCCAGCAGCCAAGGTGGGAGTGGGACTGAAGCTTTCTTT.

This clone was detected once. This chain joins TRBV7-8 and TRBJ2-3; the D is unclear. The CDR3 is made up of 15 amino acids. Germline lookup yields CDR1 SGHVS and CDR2 FQNEAQ. The V gene lost 5 bases and the J gene lost 3 bases, with 15 bases spanning the gap. The DNA of the CDR3 is TGTGCCAGCAGCCCAATGAGGTTGGTTACAGATACGCAGTATTTT. It encodes CASSPMRLVTDTQYF. Full variable domain (remainder filled in from reference TRBV7-8 and TRBJ2-3): GAGVSQSPRYKVAKRGQDVALRCDPISGHVSLFWYQQALGQGPEFLTYFQNEAQLDKSGLPSDRFFAERPEGSVSTLKIQRTQQEDSAVYLCASSPMRLVTDTQYFGPGTRLTVL.

The gene calls are TRBV18 and TRBJ2-7; possible D gene TRBD1, 6 bases. CDR3 length equals 13 residues. Per germline, CDR1 KGHSH and CDR2 LQKENI. The V end lost 3 bases, the J end lost 3 bases, and 9 bases lay between the germline ends. The CDR3 region has the DNA TGTGCCAGCTCACCCCAGGGGAGCTACGAGCAGTACTTC. Protein: CASSPQGSYEQYF.

This clone was observed a few times. The chain recombines TRBV27 with TRBJ2-2; 8 bases line up with TRBD1. The trim removed 4 bases at V and 7 bases at J, leaving 17 bases unmatched. Germline V gene lookup returns CDR1 MNHEY and CDR2 SMNVEV (reference sequence). The CDR3 consists of 18 residues. In nucleotides, the CDR3 is TGTGCCAGCAGTTCTCCCTTAGGGAGTCAGGGGGCATTCGGGGAGCTGTTTTTT. As protein: CASSSPLGSQGAFGELFF.